Below, 17 T cell receptor beta chains from the same sample are listed, as sequenced in a study of T cell responses to AZD1222 COVID-19 vaccine. Here immunoSEQ multiplex PCR was the method, and the copy in TCRdb shows in-frame clones only, minus some. Here the sample spans more than 95,000 clones, about 89% being singletons. This material consisted of peripheral blood, taken on day 0 of AZD1222 vaccination. These receptors were collected from an adult in good health.

The chain carries TRBV28 and TRBJ2-7, with 11 bases lining up with TRBD2. CDR1 and CDR2 from the germline V gene are MDHEN and SYDVKM. This CDR3 has 14 residues. Trimming took 8 bases from V and 2 from J; bases not matched to a gene: 5. In DNA, the CDR3 is TGTGCCAGCGGCACTAGCGGGAGAACCTACGAGCAGTACTTC. The encoded protein is CASGTSGRTYEQYF.

V usage is TRBV19 and J usage is TRBJ1-6; possible D gene TRBD1, 5 bases. V lost 3 bases to trimming and J lost 10 bases, with 13 bases between them. This CDR3 is built from 14 residues. Germline V gene sequence: CDR1 LNHDA, CDR2 SQIVND (reference sequence). The CDR3 reads CASSIPTVFSPLHF. In nucleotides, the CDR3 is TGTGCCAGTAGTATCCCGACAGTCTTCTCACCCCTCCACTTT.

The CDR3 here is CASSPGRPPHEQYF. The CDR3 nucleotides read TGTGCCAGCAGTCCCGGTCGCCCTCCCCACGAGCAGTACTTC. The rearrangement links TRBV27 to TRBJ2-7; D gene ambiguous. The germline gives CDR1 MNHEY, CDR2 SMNVEV (reference sequence). The CDR3 consists of 14 residues. V gave up 5 bases and J gave up 5 bases, with 16 bases separating them.

The chain has TRBV7-8 and TRBJ1-1; D possibly corresponds to TRBD1 (6 bases). The V end was cut by 2 bases, the J end by 1 base, with 11 bases between. The CDR3 is 15 residues long. CDR1 and CDR2 (germline): SGHVS, FQNEAQ. CDR3 sequence: CASSLQGRGNTEAFF. CDR3 sequence (DNA): TGTGCCAGCAGCTTACAGGGGCGGGGGAACACTGAAGCTTTCTTT.

The CDR3 region is CASSFRTENEKLFF. DNA for the CDR3: TGTGCCAGCAGTTTCAGGACAGAGAATGAAAAACTGTTTTTT. The chain recombines TRBV7-9 with TRBJ1-4; a possible D gene is TRBD1 (6 bases). The ends were cut back, 6 bases at V and 5 bases at J, with 13 bases in the middle. From germline, CDR1 is SEHNR and CDR2 FQNEAQ (reference sequence). There are 14 residues in the CDR3.

The J gene is TRBJ2-3, the V gene TRBV19; 10 bases are a match to TRBD2. The CDR3 contains 16 residues. CDR1 is LNHDA and CDR2 is SQIVND in the germline V gene (reference sequence). V dropped 5 bases and J dropped 7; count of bases not matched to a gene: 12. The CDR3 DNA is TGTGCCAGTAGTCCCCGCGGAGCGGGGGGGGTAAATACGCAGTATTTT. Translating it yields CASSPRGAGGVNTQYF.

The chain joins TRBV12-3 or TRBV12-4 to TRBJ1-3; D is unresolved. The CDR3 covers 13 residues. The V end lost 3 bases, the J end lost 4 bases, and 7 bases lay between the germline ends. Here the CDR3 reads CASSFHKGNTIYF. The CDR3 DNA follows: TGTGCCAGCAGTTTTCACAAGGGAAACACCATATATTTT.

This CDR3 is CASGLSGTHEQYF. CDR3 coding DNA: TGTGCTAGTGGTTTGTCAGGGACCCACGAGCAGTACTTC. The chain carries TRBV12-5 and TRBJ2-7; D tentatively fits TRBD1 or TRBD2 (5 bases each). Germline V gene lookup returns CDR1 LGHNT and CDR2 FRNRAP. The CDR3 is 13 amino acids. V lost 2 bases, J lost 5 bases, and 10 bases lay in between.

The chain carries TRBV6-5 and TRBJ1-5, with TRBD1 matching over 7 bases. V gave up 0 bases and J gave up 11 bases; unmatched junction bases: 13. The CDR3 has 16 amino acids. Looked up from germline, CDR1 is MNHEY and CDR2 is SVGAGI. The CDR3 protein is CASSYSTGAPLGSQHF. CDR3 bases: TGTGCCAGCAGTTACTCTACAGGGGCGCCATTGGGGTCCCAGCATTTT.

The rearrangement uses TRBV5-1 and TRBJ2-5; possibly TRBD1 for D (6 bases). CDR3 length: 15 amino acids. The germline V gene has CDR1 SGHRS and CDR2 YFSETQ. Deletions cut 7 bases from V and 5 bases from J, with 21 bases between. The CDR3 protein is CASSGRGSLGETQYF. CDR3 in DNA: TGCGCCAGCTCGGGAAGGGGGTCGCTCGGGGAGACCCAGTACTTC.

The V call is TRBV5-1, the J call TRBJ2-1; TRBD1 is a possible D gene (5 bases). Trimming left V 3 bases short and J 8 bases short, with 9 bases between. The CDR3 contains 12 residues. Germline V lookup: CDR1 SGHRS, CDR2 YFSETQ. The CDR3 is CASSSQADEQFF. In DNA form, the CDR3 reads TGCGCCAGCAGCTCACAGGCAGATGAGCAGTTCTTC.

The chain recombines TRBV6-5 with TRBJ2-3; 11 nucleotides agree with TRBD1. The CDR3 loop spans 14 amino acids. Germline-derived CDR1 and CDR2 are MNHEY and SVGAGI. Germline trimming cut 5 bases from V and 6 bases from J; bases unmatched to any gene: 4. The CDR3 region is CASSRTGGLDTQYF. The CDR3 nucleotides are TGTGCCAGCAGTCGGACAGGGGGCCTGGATACGCAGTATTTT.

The chain uses TRBV7-6 and TRBJ2-7; TRBD2 aligns across 14 bases. Trimming took 4 bases from V and 5 from J; bases not matched to a gene: 7. The CDR3 extends over 16 amino acids. CDR1 is SGHVS and CDR2 is FNYEAQ in the germline V gene. The CDR3 bases are TGTGCCAGCAGCTCCTTGACTAGCGGGAGGGGCAACGAGCAGTACTTC. Its translation: CASSSLTSGRGNEQYF.

The rearrangement links TRBV12-5 to TRBJ1-6; D is uncertain. Deletions cut 1 base from V and 9 bases from J, with 4 bases between. Per germline, CDR1 LGHNT and CDR2 FRNRAP. There are 12 residues in the CDR3. CDR3 DNA: TGTGCTAGTGGTTTGGACATTTCACCCCTCCACTTT. It codes for CASGLDISPLHF.

The chain is built from TRBV5-1 and TRBJ1-6; the D gene is possibly TRBD1 (5 bases). Looked up from germline, CDR1 is SGHRS and CDR2 is YFSETQ. The CDR3 loop spans 14 amino acids. Trimming removed 0 bases at V and 5 bases at J, with 6 bases between. This chain's CDR3 is CASSLGQHNSPLHF. The CDR3, as DNA: TGCGCCAGCAGCTTGGGACAGCATAATTCACCCCTCCACTTT.

This chain links TRBV5-4 with TRBJ2-3; perhaps TRBD2 as D (6 bases). CDR1 SGHNT and CDR2 YYREEE come from the germline V gene (reference sequence). The ends were cut back, 2 bases at V and 14 bases at J, with 15 bases in the middle. The length of the CDR3 is 12 residues. The CDR3 sequence is CASSFDGTAPYF. The CDR3, as DNA: TGTGCCAGCAGCTTCGACGGGACTGCCCCGTATTTT.

The chain combines TRBV10-3 with TRBJ2-7, with D tentatively TRBD2 (6 bases). Germline V CDR1 and CDR2: ENHRY, SYGVKD. This CDR3 spans 13 amino acids. Trimming shortened V by 6 bases and J by 6 bases, and 15 bases separated the two germline ends. The CDR3, as DNA: TGTGCCATCAGGCCGGGGGTCTTCGTCGAGCAGTACTTC. Translation gives CAIRPGVFVEQYF.